This is a list of T cell receptor beta chains from one sample in a study of cytomegalovirus exposure and HLA in healthy donors. This table comes from immunoSEQ multiplex PCR, and its TCRdb copy is limited to in-frame clones, with some not included. The sample includes 50,000 to 70,000 clones, 85% to 95% of them seen just once. Material for sequencing was PBMCs. These receptor sequences come from a young woman in good health and CMV-seropositive. Both conserved end residues are part of each CDR3. Each record gives: V gene, D gene, J gene, clone size, CDR3 DNA, CDR3 protein. A D gene is named only where the DNA matches it firmly. Size is stated for part of the rows, as once, few or many counts, or as a class when the clone is expanded.

V: TRBV11-2; D: -; J: TRBJ1-1; size: -; DNA: TGTGCCAGCAGCATTCGGACAGATACTGAAGCTTTCTTT; CDR3: CASSIRTDTEAFF
V: TRBV7-3; D: -; J: TRBJ2-1; size: -; DNA: TGTGCCAGCAGCTTGCCCTTAGTGAATGAGCAGTTCTTC; CDR3: CASSLPLVNEQFF
V: TRBV28; D: -; J: TRBJ1-3; size: -; DNA: TGTGCCAGCAGTTTGGGCAGACTAAACTCTGGAAACACCATATATTTT; CDR3: CASSLGRLNSGNTIYF
V: TRBV6-5; D: -; J: TRBJ1-5; size: -; DNA: TGTGCCAGCAGTCGGAGCTTGGGTGGTCAGCCCCAGCATTTT; CDR3: CASSRSLGGQPQHF
V: TRBV10-3; D: TRBD1; J: TRBJ2-6; size: once; DNA: TGTGCCATCAGGACGGGACAGGGCAGGGGCTCTGGGGCCAACGTCCTGACTTTC; CDR3: CAIRTGQGRGSGANVLTF
V: TRBV7-2; D: -; J: TRBJ1-5; size: -; DNA: TGTGCCAGCAGCTTAGAGGGTCCAGGGAGGGATCAGCCCCAGCATTTT; CDR3: CASSLEGPGRDQPQHF
V: TRBV7-2; D: TRBD2; J: TRBJ2-3; size: -; DNA: TGTGCCAGCAGCTTAATGGGACTAGCGGGTTCCGATACGCAGTATTTT; CDR3: CASSLMGLAGSDTQYF
V: TRBV11-3; D: -; J: TRBJ2-2; size: once; DNA: TGTGCCAGCAGCCCACCGACAGCAAACACCGGGGAGCTGTTTTTT; CDR3: CASSPPTANTGELFF
V: TRBV25-1; D: TRBD1; J: TRBJ1-1; size: -; DNA: TGTGCCAGCAGCGACAGGGCCATAGATGGAGCTTTCTTT; CDR3: CASSDRAIDGAFF
V: TRBV7-6; D: -; J: TRBJ2-7; size: -; DNA: TGTGCCAGCAGCTTAGTTAGAGAGTCCTACGAGCAGTACTTC; CDR3: CASSLVRESYEQYF
V: TRBV30; D: -; J: TRBJ1-3; size: -; DNA: TGTGCCTGGAAAGTCGACTTCTCTGGAAACACCATATATTTT; CDR3: CAWKVDFSGNTIYF
V: TRBV4-2; D: -; J: TRBJ1-2; size: few; DNA: TGTGCCAGCAGCCAAGGGCCCGGGGGCTATGGCTACACCTTC; CDR3: CASSQGPGGYGYTF
V: TRBV7-9; D: -; J: TRBJ2-3; size: -; DNA: TGTGCCAGCAGCCATCAAGTCTCGGCGGGAGATACGCAGTATTTT; CDR3: CASSHQVSAGDTQYF
V: TRBV7-9; D: -; J: TRBJ2-1; size: -; DNA: TGTGCCAGCAGCGGAGGAAGATCCTACAATGAGCAGTTCTTC; CDR3: CASSGGRSYNEQFF
V: TRBV7-8; D: TRBD1; J: TRBJ2-6; size: -; DNA: TGTGCCAGCAGCGCCCCGCGGGACAGGGTGGATGGGGCCAACGTCCTGACTTTC; CDR3: CASSAPRDRVDGANVLTF
V: TRBV5-4; D: TRBD1; J: TRBJ2-3; size: once; DNA: TGTGCCAGCAGCTTACAGGACAGGGGGATTGTTAGCACAGATACGCAGTATTTT; CDR3: CASSLQDRGIVSTDTQYF
V: TRBV28; D: TRBD1; J: TRBJ1-6; size: -; DNA: TGTGCCAGCAGGGGACAGGACTATTCACCCCTCCACTTT; CDR3: CASRGQDYSPLHF
V: TRBV28; D: TRBD1; J: TRBJ2-7; size: -; DNA: TGTGCCAGCAGAGTTGAAAGGAGGACCGCGGGACAGGGAATGTACGAGCAGTACTTC; CDR3: CASRVERRTAGQGMYEQYF
V: TRBV29-1; D: -; J: TRBJ2-1; size: once; DNA: TGCAGCGTTGGCGGGACAGCGGACAATGAGCAGTTCTTC; CDR3: CSVGGTADNEQFF
V: TRBV11-2; D: TRBD1; J: TRBJ2-5; size: -; DNA: TGTGCCAGCAGCTATGGTACAGGGGGCACCCAGTACTTC; CDR3: CASSYGTGGTQYF
V: TRBV2; D: TRBD1; J: TRBJ2-3; size: once; DNA: TGTGCCACCATCAGGGACAGTTCAAGGGATACGCAGTATTTT; CDR3: CATIRDSSRDTQYF
V: TRBV29-1; D: TRBD1; J: TRBJ1-3; size: -; DNA: TGCAGCGTGAACAGGGGAACTGGAAACACCATATATTTT; CDR3: CSVNRGTGNTIYF
V: TRBV11-3; D: TRBD2; J: TRBJ2-2; size: -; DNA: TGTGCCAGCAGCTCATTTCCTAGCGGGAGCGGGGAGCTGTTTTTT; CDR3: CASSSFPSGSGELFF
V: TRBV28; D: -; J: TRBJ1-1; size: -; DNA: TGTGCCAGCAGTTTTTCCTTGAACACTGAAGCTTTCTTT; CDR3: CASSFSLNTEAFF
V: TRBV4-1; D: TRBD2; J: TRBJ2-4; size: -; DNA: TGCGCCAGCAGCCAACCAGCGGGGGAAGTAGCCAAAAACATTCAGTACTTC; CDR3: CASSQPAGEVAKNIQYF
V: TRBV12-5; D: TRBD2; J: TRBJ2-3; size: -; DNA: TGTGCAATCTCTAGCGGGAGGGCCGGCACAGATACGCAGTATTTT; CDR3: CAISSGRAGTDTQYF
V: TRBV30; D: -; J: TRBJ2-7; size: once; DNA: TGTGCCTGGAGTATGGTTGCAGGGGTGAGCTACGAGCAGTACTTC; CDR3: CAWSMVAGVSYEQYF
V: TRBV5-1; D: -; J: TRBJ2-7; size: -; DNA: TGCGCCAGCAGCTTGACCACTAACTACGAGCAGTACTTC; CDR3: CASSLTTNYEQYF
V: TRBV19; D: TRBD1; J: TRBJ1-1; size: -; DNA: TGTGCCAGTAGCAACCGAGGGACAGGGGTAGTGACTGAAGCTTTCTTT; CDR3: CASSNRGTGVVTEAFF
V: TRBV5-1; D: -; J: TRBJ2-4; size: -; DNA: TGCGCCAGCAGCTTGGCCCTCTTGGCCAAAAACATTCAGTACTTC; CDR3: CASSLALLAKNIQYF
V: TRBV9; D: TRBD1; J: TRBJ1-2; size: -; DNA: TGTGCCAGCAGCGTGCAGGGGGTGGGTGGCTACACCTTC; CDR3: CASSVQGVGGYTF
V: TRBV20-1; D: TRBD2; J: TRBJ2-5; size: once; DNA: TGCAGCCCCGGGGGGTTGGAGACCCAGTACTTC; CDR3: CSPGGLETQYF
V: TRBV6-5; D: -; J: TRBJ1-6; size: -; DNA: TGTGCCAGCAGTGGGACTCATAATTCACCCCTCCACTTT; CDR3: CASSGTHNSPLHF
V: TRBV29-1; D: -; J: TRBJ1-4; size: -; DNA: TGCAGCGTTGAAGATCGGGGGGAAAAACTGTTTTTT; CDR3: CSVEDRGEKLFF
V: TRBV29-1; D: TRBD1; J: TRBJ2-2; size: -; DNA: TGCAGCGGCTCCCGGGACAGGGGCACCGGGGAGCTGTTTTTT; CDR3: CSGSRDRGTGELFF